This T cell receptor (beta chain) was observed in a study of T cell responses to AZD1222 COVID-19 vaccine. Some clones are missing from TCRdb's copy, which holds only in-frame ones; the method was immunoSEQ multiplex PCR. The table records about 69,000 clones, over 65% of them present only once. Germline lookup yields CDR1 WNHNN and CDR2 SYGVQD (reference sequence). The V and J ends lost 6 bases and 7 bases, in that order; junction bases with no gene match: 4. The CDR3 runs to 12 residues. This chain joins TRBV10-1 and TRBJ1-1, with TRBD1 matching 8 bases. The source material was peripheral blood, sampled 28 days after the second AZD1222 dose. The TCR sequence derives from an adult who received the AZD1222 COVID-19 vaccine. Here the CDR3 DNA reads TGCGCCAGCAGCCACGGACAGGGTGAAGCTTTCTTT. Protein product: CASSHGQGEAFF.